A single sample is the source of the 4 T cell receptor beta chains below, sequenced in a study of T cell changes during pregnancy in multiple sclerosis. Produced via immunoSEQ multiplex PCR; TCRdb's table is partial and in-frame only. The data hold around 95,000 clones, with 90% to 95% observed a single time. The source was peripheral blood, collected after pregnancy. The receptor set was obtained from a female donor in good health, enrolled as a control in a pregnancy study.

This sequence joins TRBV19 and TRBJ2-7; 14 nucleotides agree with TRBD2. V lost 9 bases to trimming and J lost 3 bases; unmatched junction nucleotides: 4. CDR1 and CDR2 from the germline V gene are LNHDA and SQIVND (reference sequence). The CDR3 extends over 14 amino acids. CDR3 protein: CASSGLAGGYEQYF. The CDR3 DNA reads as TGTGCCAGCTCCGGACTAGCGGGAGGCTACGAGCAGTACTTC.

V is TRBV19 and J is TRBJ1-5; 9 bases align to TRBD1. The germline CDR1 and CDR2 sequences are LNHDA and SQIVND (reference sequence). The CDR3 is made up of 15 amino acids. J gave up 5 bases and V 6 bases, and 8 bases lay outside the gene matches. CDR3 DNA: TGTGCCAGTAGCCTCGACAGGGGGTTTTATCAGCCCCAGCATTTT. Its protein product is CASSLDRGFYQPQHF.

The genes are TRBV7-9 and TRBJ2-7, with D perhaps matching TRBD2 (5 bases). The germline V and J ends were trimmed by 5 bases and 2 bases, with 16 bases remaining between them. CDR3 size: 15 residues. From germline, CDR1 is SEHNR and CDR2 FQNEAQ (reference sequence). CDR3 sequence: CASSAGGGSTYEQYF. CDR3 DNA sequence: TGTGCCAGCAGCGCGGGCGGCGGGTCAACCTACGAGCAGTACTTC.

The V call is TRBV27, the J call TRBJ2-1, with 8 bases that match TRBD2. The CDR3 runs 16 residues. The trim removed 4 bases at V and 8 bases at J, leaving 13 bases unmatched. CDR1 is MNHEY, CDR2 SMNVEV, per germline (reference sequence). The CDR3 region is CASSSPMSGSGHEQFF. The CDR3 region has the DNA TGTGCCAGCAGTTCCCCTATGAGCGGGAGCGGCCATGAGCAGTTCTTC.